The 19 T cell receptor beta chains listed next were all sequenced from one sample in a study of T cells after yellow fever vaccination. TCRdb used MiXCR to reprocess the 5' RACE reads, holding one entry per CDR3 protein. The sample shows hundreds of thousands of distinct CDR3 sequences, less than 15% of them seen only once. Sequencing used PBMCs, obtained on the day of the yellow fever booster vaccination. The receptors were gathered from a man aged 25-45 years who received the YFV17D yellow fever vaccine.

This clonotype was picked up a small number of times. The chain recombines TRBV12-3 or TRBV12-4 with TRBJ2-1; D is unclear. CDR3 length equals 14 residues. V was cut by 2 bases and J by 4 bases, with 9 bases left in between. The CDR3 DNA follows: TGTGCCAGCAGTTTATCTCGAATATACAATGAGCAGTTCTTC. As protein: CASSLSRIYNEQFF.

This clonotype was counted at least ten times. The V gene is TRBV3-1, the J gene TRBJ2-7, with D uncertain. The CDR3 contains 15 residues. CDR1 and CDR2 (germline): LGHDT, YNNKEL (reference sequence). The ends were cut back, 1 base at V and 1 base at J, with 11 bases in the middle. CDR3 DNA: TGTGCCAGCAGCCAAGTCGCAGGCGTTTCCTACGAGCAGTACTTC. Translating gives CASSQVAGVSYEQYF.

This clonotype was picked up a small number of times. The chain joins TRBV6-4 to TRBJ2-1; D unclear. V lost 2 bases and J lost 7, with 9 bases in between. Germline CDR1 MRHNA, CDR2 SNTAGT. The CDR3 spans 13 residues. CDR3 loop: CASSDTIRNEQFF. The CDR3 DNA reads as TGTGCCAGCAGTGACACGATACGTAATGAGCAGTTCTTC.

V gene TRBV20-1 combines with J gene TRBJ2-3, with 14 bases fitting TRBD2. The CDR3 totals 19 residues. Germline V gene lookup returns CDR1 DFQATT and CDR2 SNEGSKA (reference sequence). V was pared by 5 bases and J by 2 bases, with 15 bases of the junction left unmatched. The CDR3 loop is CSAPTPGLAGVIYTDTQYF. The DNA for the CDR3 is TGCAGTGCTCCCACGCCGGGACTAGCGGGAGTAATTTACACAGATACGCAGTATTTT.

This clonotype was recorded a few times. The rearrangement links TRBV20-1 to TRBJ2-1, with D perhaps matching TRBD1 (5 bases). This CDR3 is 15 amino acids long. Germline V gives CDR1 DFQATT, CDR2 SNEGSKA (reference sequence). The V end was cut by 3 bases, the J end by 8 bases, with 20 bases between. Here the CDR3 DNA reads TGCAGTGCTAGGCCAACCGGTACAGGTGGCGATGAGCAGTTCTTC. The encoded protein is CSARPTGTGGDEQFF.

This clonotype has just a few counts. The chain combines TRBV27 with TRBJ2-3; D perhaps matches TRBD2 (6 bases). V gave up 6 bases and J gave up 5 bases, with 12 bases separating them. CDR1 MNHEY and CDR2 SMNVEV come from the germline V gene (reference sequence). The CDR3 is 13 residues long. CDR3 nucleotide sequence: TGTGCCAGCAGCAGGCCCGGGGGAGATACGCAGTATTTT. Amino acids: CASSRPGGDTQYF.

Only a few counts were recorded for this clonotype. V gene TRBV25-1 combines with J gene TRBJ2-1; possible D gene TRBD2, 6 bases. The CDR3 runs 16 residues. V was shortened by 6 bases and J by 9 bases, with 24 bases between the two germline ends. The germline V gene encodes CDR1 MGHDK and CDR2 SYGVNS. This CDR3 reads CASSQGGGPVGSEQFF. The DNA of the CDR3 is TGTGCCAGCAGCCAGGGTGGGGGACCGGTCGGGAGTGAGCAGTTCTTC. Variable domain in full (rest from reference TRBV25-1 and TRBJ2-1): EADIYQTPRYLVIGTGKKITLECSQTMGHDKMYWYQQDPGMELHLIHYSYGVNSTEKGDLSSESTVSRIRTEHFPLTLESARPSHTSQYLCASSQGGGPVGSEQFFGPGTRLTVL.

This clonotype was seen only a few times. This chain connects TRBV20-1 to TRBJ2-3, with TRBD1 identical over 7 bases. After removal of 1 base from V and 1 base from J, the junction contained 8 bases not matched to a gene. CDR3 length: 16 residues. Germline V gene data show CDR1 as DFQATT and CDR2 as SNEGSKA (reference sequence). The CDR3 DNA follows: TGCAGTGCTAGAGCCTCGGAAGGGGGCCGCACAGATACGCAGTATTTT. It translates to CSARASEGGRTDTQYF.

This clonotype was seen a handful of times. The J gene is TRBJ2-1, the V gene TRBV12-3 or TRBV12-4; 7 bases line up with TRBD1. CDR3 length equals 15 residues. V shed 3 bases and J 5 bases; nucleotides not matched to a gene: 7. The CDR3 reads CASSFYLDRDNEQFF. CDR3 nucleotides: TGTGCCAGCAGTTTTTACCTCGACAGGGACAATGAGCAGTTCTTC.

This clonotype was found a few times. The gene calls are TRBV7-9 and TRBJ2-5, with D maybe TRBD1 (5 bases). This CDR3 is 13 amino acids long. V was cut by 6 bases and J by 3 bases, with 11 bases left in between. Germline CDR1 and CDR2: SEHNR and FQNEAQ (reference sequence). CDR3: CASRLTGKETQYF. The CDR3 DNA is TGTGCCAGCAGGTTAACAGGAAAAGAGACCCAGTACTTC.

This clonotype was counted only a few times. The V and J genes are TRBV19 and TRBJ2-1; D uncertain. With 2 bases removed from V and 3 bases from J, the gap between germline ends came to 5 bases. Germline V gene lookup returns CDR1 LNHDA and CDR2 SQIVND (reference sequence). This CDR3 is 13 amino acids long. CDR3 nucleotide sequence: TGTGCCAGTAGTATATTTGGCTACAATGAGCAGTTCTTC. As protein: CASSIFGYNEQFF.

This clonotype was observed a handful of times. The chain carries TRBV20-1 and TRBJ2-7; D possibly uses TRBD1 or TRBD2 (5 bases each). Trimming removed 2 bases at V and 3 bases at J, with 23 bases between. This CDR3 is built from 17 residues. The germline CDR1 and CDR2 sequences are DFQATT and SNEGSKA (reference sequence). The CDR3 coding sequence is TGCAGTGCTAGACTAGGAGATAGGGACGGTAAAGGCTACGAGCAGTACTTC. This gives the protein CSARLGDRDGKGYEQYF.

This clonotype was observed at least ten times. V is TRBV6-2 or TRBV6-3 and J is TRBJ2-5; 7 bases match TRBD1. With V trimmed by 6 bases and J by 4 bases, 5 bases remained unmatched. Germline CDR1 and CDR2: MNHEY and SVGEGT. CDR3 length equals 13 residues. CDR3 sequence reads: CASSTGERETQYF. CDR3 bases: TGTGCCAGCAGCACAGGGGAGCGAGAGACCCAGTACTTC.

The genes are TRBV6-2 or TRBV6-3 and TRBJ2-3; 8 nucleotides align to TRBD1. Germline V lookup: CDR1 MNHEY, CDR2 SVGEGT. This CDR3 is built from 15 residues. V shed 6 bases, J shed 0 bases, and the junction held 5 bases outside the gene matches. The CDR3 DNA reads TGTGCCAGCAGCGCCCAGGGGGCGAGCACAGATACGCAGTATTTT. It encodes CASSAQGASTDTQYF.

This chain uses TRBV5-1 with TRBJ1-1, with D possibly matching TRBD1 (6 bases). Between the trimmed V and J ends, which lost 0 bases and 4 bases, there was a span of 13 bases. In germline, CDR1 is SGHRS, CDR2 YFSETQ. The CDR3 has 15 residues. The CDR3 here is CASSLEGGKVTEAFF. The CDR3 DNA reads as TGCGCCAGCAGCTTGGAAGGGGGGAAGGTCACTGAAGCTTTCTTT. The complete variable domain, with remaining parts taken from reference TRBV5-1 and TRBJ1-1, reads KAGVTQTPRYLIKTRGQQVTLSCSPISGHRSVSWYQQTPGQGLQFLFEYFSETQRNKGNFPGRFSGRQFSNSRSEMNVSTLELGDSALYLCASSLEGGKVTEAFFGQGTRLTVV.

This clonotype was recorded a few times. V is TRBV20-1 and J is TRBJ2-2; TRBD2 agrees at 7 bases. The trim removed 4 bases at V and 1 base at J, leaving 3 bases unmatched. The CDR3 contains 14 residues. CDR1 and CDR2 from the germline V gene are DFQATT and SNEGSKA (reference sequence). This chain's CDR3 is CSAILAENTGELFF. The CDR3 nucleotides read TGCAGTGCTATTCTAGCGGAGAACACCGGGGAGCTGTTTTTT.

This clonotype came up a few times. The rearrangement uses TRBV9 and TRBJ2-7; 10 bases are a match to TRBD1. Germline-derived CDR1 and CDR2 are SGDLS and YYNGEE. Germline trimming cut 3 bases from V and 3 bases from J; bases unmatched to any gene: 6. The CDR3 consists of 15 residues. DNA of the CDR3: TGTGCCAGCAGCGCCGAGACAGGGGGCATCTACGAGCAGTACTTC. Encoded protein: CASSAETGGIYEQYF.

This rearrangement joins TRBV6-5 to TRBJ1-1; TRBD1 is a possible D gene (6 bases). Germline loops: CDR1 MNHEY, CDR2 SVGAGI. The V end lost 0 bases, the J end lost 3 bases, and 14 bases lay between the germline ends. This CDR3 comprises 16 residues. CDR3 in amino acids: CASSYSATGAYTEAFF. The CDR3 DNA follows: TGTGCCAGCAGTTACTCGGCAACGGGGGCTTACACTGAAGCTTTCTTT.

V gene TRBV5-6 combines with J gene TRBJ2-7; 7 bases agree with TRBD2. With V trimmed by 4 bases and J by 3 bases, 10 bases remained unmatched. Germline V gives CDR1 SGHDT, CDR2 YYEEEE. The CDR3 is 15 residues long. The CDR3 loop reads CASSAEPLAYYEQYF. In DNA form, the CDR3 reads TGTGCCAGCAGCGCGGAGCCACTAGCGTACTACGAGCAGTACTTC.